The following is a TCR beta chain sequence with its context. This sample stems from a study of shared clonotypes between healthy human individuals. Germline CDR1 is SNHLY and CDR2 is FYNNEI. The CDR3 consists of 11 residues. The V end was cut by 2 bases, the J end by 6 bases, with 2 bases between. For sorted subsets, roughly 210 ng DNA per replicate equaled around 28,000 T cell genomes. The assay was immunoSEQ multiplex PCR, and TCRdb's table has in-frame clones only and misses some. The sample carries about 990,000 clones, about four fifths recorded once. Sequencing used memory CD4+ T cells from PBMCs. This sample's subset: CD45RA-negative fraction. The receptor was derived from a man younger than 30 in good health. Some clones in this sample may be carry-over from other donors' samples. The chain employs TRBV2 and TRBJ2-1; D unclear. CDR3 bases: TGTGCCAGCAGTGAAAGCAATGAGCAGTTCTTC. Its translation is CASSESNEQFF.